These 18 T cell receptor beta chains were all obtained from the same sample, sequenced in a study of blood T cell repertoires in COVID-19. The protocol was immunoSEQ multiplex PCR, while the TCRdb copy is restricted to in-frame clones and leaves out a portion. The sample shows about 320,000 clones, about four fifths of them seen only once. The source material was peripheral blood. Receptors were obtained from a woman between 50 and 59 years old with acute or convalescent COVID-19.

J is TRBJ1-1 and V is TRBV5-5, with D possibly matching TRBD1 (5 bases). CDR1 SGHKS and CDR2 YYEKEE come from the germline V gene (reference sequence). The V gene lost 3 bases and the J gene lost 1 base, with 10 bases spanning the gap. The CDR3 contains 14 residues. CDR3 sequence reads: CASSWGTSNTEAFF. CDR3 DNA: TGTGCCAGCAGCTGGGGGACTTCGAACACTGAAGCTTTCTTT. The full variable domain, in which reference TRBV5-5 and TRBJ1-1 provide the parts outside the CDR3, is DAGVTQSPTHLIKTRGQQVTLRCSPISGHKSVSWYQQVLGQGPQFIFQYYEKEERGRGNFPDRFSARQFPNYSSELNVNALLLGDSALYLCASSWGTSNTEAFFGQGTRLTVV.

V usage is TRBV30 and J usage is TRBJ1-2; 9 positions agree with TRBD1. The CDR3 sequence is 19 residues long. V shed 2 bases and J 6 bases; nucleotides not matched to a gene: 22. Germline values: CDR1 GTSNPN, CDR2 SVGIG (reference sequence). The CDR3 sequence: CAWSPKPGIGQGSYDGYTF. CDR3 coding DNA: TGTGCCTGGAGTCCAAAACCGGGAATCGGACAGGGGAGTTACGATGGCTACACCTTC.

The J gene is TRBJ1-2, the V gene TRBV4-1, with TRBD1 matching over 12 bases. The CDR3 totals 20 residues. Germline lookup yields CDR1 MGHRA and CDR2 YSYEKL. V lost 3 bases and J lost 2; bases outside the gene matches: 16. The CDR3 coding sequence is TGCGCCAGCAGCCACCCCGGCGGGCGGGACAGGGGGCAGCGGAACTATGGCTACACCTTC. Residues: CASSHPGGRDRGQRNYGYTF.

The J gene is TRBJ1-1, the V gene TRBV25-1, with a weak D call TRBD1 (6 bases). The CDR3 contains 15 residues. V lost 5 bases to trimming and J lost 3 bases, with 16 bases between them. CDR1 and CDR2 (germline): MGHDK, SYGVNS. The CDR3 protein is CASSLGIPGDTEAFF. The DNA for the CDR3 is TGTGCCAGCAGTTTAGGGATCCCAGGGGACACTGAAGCTTTCTTT.

This chain connects TRBV5-6 to TRBJ1-2; D gene uncertain. From germline, CDR1 is SGHDT and CDR2 YYEEEE. V was trimmed by 6 bases and J by 4 bases, leaving 13 bases between them. The length of the CDR3 is 13 residues. The DNA for the CDR3 is TGTGCCAGCACCCTAGAAAGCTCCTATGGCTACACCTTC. It specifies CASTLESSYGYTF.

The rearrangement uses TRBV7-9 and TRBJ2-5; 9 bases are shared with TRBD2. The J segment lost 5 bases and the V segment lost 1 base, leaving 14 bases of the junction unmatched. CDR3 size: 18 residues. Germline V lookup: CDR1 SEHNR, CDR2 FQNEAQ (reference sequence). CDR3 coding DNA: TGTGCCAGCAGCTTAGATAGGCCTAGCGGGAACCCCCGGGAGACCCAGTACTTC. Translation gives CASSLDRPSGNPRETQYF.

The rearrangement uses TRBV7-2 and TRBJ2-7; 7 nucleotides match TRBD2. Germline trimming cut 2 bases from V and 2 bases from J; bases unmatched to any gene: 12. This CDR3 has 17 residues. CDR1 is SGHTA, CDR2 FQGNSA, per germline. DNA for the CDR3: TGTGCCAGCAGCTTATTTCCTAGCGGTCTATCAACCTACGAGCAGTACTTC. This sequence encodes CASSLFPSGLSTYEQYF.

Points on this clone: Additional DNA sequences in this sample encode the identical CDR3. The chain employs TRBV30 and TRBJ2-1; D remains ambiguous. Per germline, CDR1 GTSNPN and CDR2 SVGIG (reference sequence). V shed 3 bases and J shed 1 base, with 4 bases lying between them. CDR3 length: 12 residues. The CDR3 spells CAWSTSYNEQFF. CDR3 DNA: TGTGCCTGGAGCACTTCCTACAATGAGCAGTTCTTC. Together with reference TRBV30 and TRBJ2-1, the CDR3 gives the full variable domain: SQTIHQWPATLVQPVGSPLSLECTVEGTSNPNLYWYRQAAGRGLQLLFYSVGIGQISSEVPQNLSASRPQDRQFILSSKKLLLSDSGFYLCAWSTSYNEQFFGPGTRLTVL.

The chain couples TRBV18 to TRBJ1-1; D is ambiguous. The CDR3 length is 15 residues. Germline V gene data show CDR1 as KGHSH and CDR2 as LQKENI. V was cut by 0 bases and J by 1 base, with 9 bases left in between. CDR3 protein: CASSPPSDANTEAFF. In nucleotides, the CDR3 is TGTGCCAGCTCACCACCCTCAGATGCGAACACTGAAGCTTTCTTT.

Only one count was recorded for this clone. The chain recombines TRBV6-5 with TRBJ1-6; D gene ambiguous. Germline CDR1 reads MNHEY; CDR2 reads SVGAGI. There are 15 residues in the CDR3. Trimming stripped 0 bases from V and 10 bases from J, with 13 bases between. CDR3 loop: CASSYSFTGGSPLHF. For the CDR3, the DNA is TGTGCCAGCAGTTACTCGTTTACGGGTGGGTCACCCCTCCACTTT.

V gene TRBV27 combines with J gene TRBJ2-3; 9 positions agree with TRBD2. Germline assignment: CDR1 MNHEY and CDR2 SMNVEV (reference sequence). The CDR3 consists of 15 residues. With 6 bases clipped from V and 0 bases from J, the junction kept 4 bases outside the gene matches. In nucleotides, the CDR3 is TGTGCCAGCAGCCGCGGGGGGGCCAGCACAGATACGCAGTATTTT. This gives the protein CASSRGGASTDTQYF.

V gene TRBV20-1 combines with J gene TRBJ1-1, with D maybe TRBD1 (5 bases). The CDR3 loop spans 14 amino acids. V dropped 3 bases and J dropped 3 bases, with 14 bases sitting between them. Germline V gene data show CDR1 as DFQATT and CDR2 as SNEGSKA (reference sequence). The CDR3 DNA sequence: TGCAGTGCTAGTGACCTCAGGGCCCACACTGAAGCTTTCTTT. This encodes CSASDLRAHTEAFF.

V gene TRBV30 combines with J gene TRBJ1-2; the D is unclear. V lost 2 bases and J lost 2, with 6 bases in between. CDR1 is GTSNPN and CDR2 is SVGIG in the germline V gene (reference sequence). This CDR3 is 12 amino acids long. The CDR3 DNA reads TGTGCCTGGAGTTTGGCCAACTATGGCTACACCTTC. Translating it yields CAWSLANYGYTF.

CDR3 DNA sequence: TGTGCCAGCTCTCCTCCGGGACTAGCGGGAGTATCGGGGGAGCTGTTTTTT. It translates to CASSPPGLAGVSGELFF. V and J are TRBV5-6 and TRBJ2-2; 14 bases fit TRBD2. V lost 7 bases and J lost 8; bases outside the gene matches: 13. CDR3 length equals 17 residues. CDR1 and CDR2 from the germline V gene are SGHDT and YYEEEE.

This clone was seen once. This sequence joins TRBV19 and TRBJ1-2; 7 bases agree with TRBD1. CDR1 and CDR2 from the germline V gene are LNHDA and SQIVND (reference sequence). The CDR3 length is 12 residues. Losses at the gene ends were 8 bases for V and 9 bases for J; bases not matched to a gene: 9. The CDR3 nucleotides read TGTGCCAGTGCACCAGGGGGTTATCGCTACACCTTC. Its translation: CASAPGGYRYTF.

A few counts support this clone. The chain uses TRBV7-2 and TRBJ2-7, with D possibly matching TRBD2 (6 bases). The V and J ends lost 5 bases and 6 bases respectively, with 14 bases between them. The CDR3 sequence is 13 residues long. CDR1 is SGHTA and CDR2 is FQGNSA in the germline V gene. The CDR3 DNA is TGTGCCAGCAGCCGGGACTTAATCCTCGAGCAGTACTTC. This gives the protein CASSRDLILEQYF.

This sequence joins TRBV30 and TRBJ1-1; no firm D call. Germline CDR1 reads GTSNPN; CDR2 reads SVGIG (reference sequence). The CDR3 has 13 amino acids. Trimming took 5 bases from V and 4 from J, leaving 14 bases between them. The CDR3 is CAWEKGGGTEAFF. The CDR3 bases are TGTGCCTGGGAGAAGGGTGGAGGCACTGAAGCTTTCTTT.

The chain combines TRBV11-1 with TRBJ2-5; TRBD1 matches at 7 bases. Germline V gene data show CDR1 as SGHAT and CDR2 as FQDESV (reference sequence). The CDR3 loop spans 13 amino acids. V was clipped by 5 bases and J by 3 bases; unmatched bases: 3. CDR3: CASSPDREETQYF. DNA of the CDR3: TGTGCCAGCAGCCCTGACAGGGAAGAGACCCAGTACTTC.